This TCR beta chain was identified in a study of blood T cell repertoires in COVID-19. Looking at the study overall: There were acute and convalescent COVID-19 samples, and they came from the United States, Italy and Spain. T cells, B-cell-depleted T cells, or PBMCs supplied cDNA or gDNA.

The authors' processing: Estimates of nucleated cell counts were drawn from the amplification of reference gene primers. Data came from immunoSEQ multiplex PCR; TCRdb stores just in-frame clones and leaves some out. The D gene and trimming were derived from the DNA, and the V and J assignments and clone size from that table. The sample records roughly 97,000 clones, roughly four fifths being singletons. This CDR3 is built from 14 residues. V dropped 1 base and J dropped 5; count of bases not matched to a gene: 4. Germline CDR1 reads SGHRS; CDR2 reads YFSETQ. The receptor's source is a man aged 60 to 75 with acute or convalescent COVID-19. The chain links TRBV5-1 to TRBJ2-7; 9 bases align to TRBD2. The sequenced sample was peripheral blood. The CDR3 DNA reads as TGCGCCAGCAGCTTGAGGCTAGCGGGAAACGAGCAGTACTTC. This encodes CASSLRLAGNEQYF.